The 14 T cell receptor beta chains in this list originate from one sample, sequenced in a study of PD-L1 blockade in urothelial cancer. Time point noted: peripheral blood 6 weeks after treatment start. Clones were read by immunoSEQ multiplex PCR, and TCRdb kept only the in-frame ones, dropping some. This repertoire shows around 110,000 clones, 85% to 90% found once; its top ten account for roughly 1.8%. The sequenced sample was PBMCs, obtained around atezolizumab (anti-PD-L1) treatment. These receptors originate from a man in his 60s with urothelial cancer.

The chain has TRBV7-9 and TRBJ2-4, with 7 bases lining up with TRBD1. The J segment lost 2 bases and the V segment lost 1 base, leaving 8 bases of the junction unmatched. The CDR3 runs to 17 residues. Germline V gives CDR1 SEHNR, CDR2 FQNEAQ (reference sequence). This CDR3 reads CASSLVTGAGTKNIQYF. The CDR3 DNA reads as TGTGCCAGCAGCTTAGTTACAGGGGCCGGGACCAAAAACATTCAGTACTTC.

The rearrangement links TRBV27 to TRBJ2-7; D not resolved. Per germline, CDR1 MNHEY and CDR2 SMNVEV (reference sequence). The ends were cut back, 5 bases at V and 2 bases at J, with 4 bases in the middle. CDR3 length equals 11 residues. The CDR3 region is CASSGPYEQYF. DNA of the CDR3: TGTGCCAGCAGTGGGCCCTACGAGCAGTACTTC.

The gene calls are TRBV7-2 and TRBJ2-7; TRBD2 aligns across 11 bases. Per the germline V gene, CDR1 is SGHTA and CDR2 is FQGNSA. With V trimmed by 5 bases and J by 1 base, 7 bases remained unmatched. The CDR3 has 16 residues. CDR3 region: CASSARLAGLSYEQYF. The CDR3 nucleotides are TGTGCCAGCAGCGCGAGACTAGCGGGGTTATCCTACGAGCAGTACTTC.

This rearrangement joins TRBV7-3 to TRBJ2-3; a weak D match, TRBD2 (6 bases). Germline V lookup: CDR1 SGHTA, CDR2 FQGTGA. The V end lost 1 base, the J end lost 6 bases, and 11 bases lay between the germline ends. There are 14 residues in the CDR3. The CDR3, as DNA: TGTGCCAGCAGCTTAATCGGAGGGGCGGATACGCAGTATTTT. Translating gives CASSLIGGADTQYF.

In its sample, this clone was seen once. This rearrangement joins TRBV6-1 to TRBJ2-7; a weak D match, TRBD1 (7 bases). The germline V and J ends were trimmed by 9 bases and 1 base, with 16 bases remaining between them. The CDR3 is 14 amino acids. Germline lookup yields CDR1 MNHNS and CDR2 SASEGT. The CDR3 region is CASRRAGGSYEQYF. CDR3 sequence (DNA): TGTGCCAGTAGACGGGCAGGGGGGTCCTACGAGCAGTACTTC.

The genes are TRBV18 and TRBJ1-4, with TRBD1 matching 9 bases. Per the germline V gene, CDR1 is KGHSH and CDR2 is LQKENI. This CDR3 has 14 amino acids. Trimming removed 3 bases from V and 7 bases from J; junction bases left unmatched: 3. The CDR3 region has the DNA TGTGCCAGCTCACCGGGACAGGGAGGTGAAAAACTGTTTTTT. This sequence encodes CASSPGQGGEKLFF.

This rearrangement joins TRBV11-1 to TRBJ2-7; maybe TRBD1 (5 bases). The CDR3 length is 15 residues. Germline CDR1 reads SGHAT; CDR2 reads FQDESV (reference sequence). The V end was cut by 4 bases, the J end by 0 bases, with 13 bases between. The CDR3 nucleotides are TGTGCCAGCAGCTCCCCGGCAGGGATCTCCTACGAGCAGTACTTC. Translation: CASSSPAGISYEQYF.

V and J are TRBV5-5 and TRBJ2-7, with TRBD1 identical over 7 bases. The CDR3 totals 15 residues. Per germline, CDR1 SGHKS and CDR2 YYEKEE (reference sequence). V dropped 0 bases and J dropped 0; count of bases not matched to a gene: 3. The CDR3: CASSLETGSSYEQYF. CDR3 coding DNA: TGTGCCAGCAGCTTGGAGACAGGGAGCTCCTACGAGCAGTACTTC.

The V gene is TRBV4-3, the J gene TRBJ1-5; the D gene is possibly TRBD1 (6 bases). Deletions cut 0 bases from V and 0 bases from J, with 12 bases between. Germline V gene lookup returns CDR1 LGHNA and CDR2 YSLEER. This CDR3 region has 17 residues. The CDR3 protein is CASSQEIGGLSNQPQHF. CDR3 DNA: TGCGCCAGCAGCCAAGAAATCGGGGGGCTTAGCAATCAGCCCCAGCATTTT.

The rearrangement links TRBV15 to TRBJ2-3; D is uncertain. V was cut by 0 bases and J by 2 bases, with 6 bases left in between. Looked up from germline, CDR1 is LNHNV and CDR2 is YYDKDF (reference sequence). This CDR3 is built from 14 residues. The CDR3 DNA reads as TGTGCCACCAGCAGAGATTTAGCCACAGATACGCAGTATTTT. Translation gives CATSRDLATDTQYF.

The chain joins TRBV11-3 to TRBJ2-1; the match to TRBD2 covers 15 bases. V was clipped by 3 bases and J by 8 bases; unmatched bases: 17. CDR3 length: 20 residues. The V gene's germline CDR1 is SGHNT and CDR2 YENEEA. CDR3 loop: CASSLSPGLAGGRTVYEQFF. The CDR3, as DNA: TGTGCCAGCAGCTTGAGCCCGGGACTAGCGGGGGGCCGTACGGTGTATGAGCAGTTCTTC.

The chain employs TRBV5-1 and TRBJ2-7; 14 bases align to TRBD2. The germline gives CDR1 SGHRS, CDR2 YFSETQ. The CDR3 has 16 residues. V trimming: 4 bases; J trimming: 6 bases; junction bases outside the gene matches: 9. CDR3 sequence reads: CASSPGTSGSVGEQYF. In DNA form, the CDR3 reads TGCGCCAGCAGCCCGGGGACTAGCGGGAGCGTAGGCGAGCAGTACTTC. The full variable domain, in which reference TRBV5-1 and TRBJ2-7 provide the parts outside the CDR3, is KAGVTQTPRYLIKTRGQQVTLSCSPISGHRSVSWYQQTPGQGLQFLFEYFSETQRNKGNFPGRFSGRQFSNSRSEMNVSTLELGDSALYLCASSPGTSGSVGEQYFGPGTRLTVT.

The gene calls are TRBV6-5 and TRBJ1-1, with D tentatively TRBD1 (6 bases). V dropped 8 bases and J dropped 4 bases, with 14 bases sitting between them. Germline lookup yields CDR1 MNHEY and CDR2 SVGAGI. CDR3 length equals 13 residues. The CDR3 protein is CASGLTGSTEAFF. Written as DNA, the CDR3 is TGTGCCAGCGGATTAACAGGGAGCACTGAAGCTTTCTTT.

The chain couples TRBV6-5 to TRBJ2-1; 11 nucleotides match TRBD1. Per the germline V gene, CDR1 is MNHEY and CDR2 is SVGAGI. The length of the CDR3 is 13 residues. J gave up 8 bases and V 10 bases, and 7 bases lay outside the gene matches. The CDR3 reads CATGQGAFYEQFF. Written as DNA, the CDR3 is TGTGCCACCGGACAGGGGGCCTTCTATGAGCAGTTCTTC.